The table lists the clone carrying this TCR beta chain with many counts. Its antigen is still unknown. The junction and the germline gene differ at one end; a read error may be behind it. Per the germline V gene, CDR1 is DFQATT and CDR2 is SNEGSKA (reference sequence). This CDR3 is 13 amino acids long. TCRdb redid the calling of the 5' RACE reads with MiXCR, one entry per CDR3 protein. The profile shows 200,000 to 250,000 distinct CDR3 sequences, about 10% of them singletons. The sample originates from a study of CD8 T cells in ankylosing spondylitis. Study-level results: Reportedly, significant enrichment of disease-linked clones occurred in matched ankylosing spondylitis synovial fluid.

J is TRBJ1-5 and V is TRBV20-1; maybe TRBD1 (5 bases). The source of this sequence is a male donor with ankylosing spondylitis or in good health (not recorded which). Sequencing was performed on blood, either unsorted or a sorted T cell fraction (not recorded which). This CDR3 reads CSARGEGWQPQHF. The DNA for the CDR3 is TGCAGTGCCAGAGGGGAGGGCTGGCAGCCCCAGCATTTT.